Here is one T cell receptor (beta chain) with its context. Antigen: not known. The junction does not match germline at one end; this may be a read error. The CDR3 has 15 amino acids. A second PCR, run for roughly 7 to 11 cycles, used a sample-barcoded 5' primer plus a J-beta primer mix. Every individual sample yielded 2.5 million or more paired-end reads (each containing CDR3). From the 5' RACE reads, TCRdb called clonotypes with MiXCR, one entry per CDR3 protein. The data contain 780,000 or so distinct CDR3 sequences, 20% to 25% of them singletons. The data stem from a study of blood T cells in healthy people across ages. General study points: Since the PBMCs were unsorted, naive and antigen-experienced cells could not be conclusively compared.

These records were also assigned to another study, of T cells of mothers and their children. That work contributes: About 6 children and their three healthy Caucasian mothers were the donors.

The chain couples TRBV12-3 or TRBV12-4 to TRBJ1-1; 8 nucleotides line up with TRBD1. Sequenced material: blood. The sequence was collected from a boy aged 5-17 years in good health. The CDR3 nucleotides are TGTGCCAGCAGGAGACAGGGGTCCATGAACACTGACGCTTTCTTT. Its translation is CASRRQGSMNTDAFF.